This TCR beta chain was documented in a study of Graves' ophthalmopathy and Graves' hyperthyroidism. With respect to this clonotype: Its antigen is currently unknown. Mismatch with germline at one junction end may stem from a read error.

The study's findings and limits: Between ophthalmopathy and stable hyperthyroidism, a 13-signature model drew a separation with nearly 90% sensitivity and approximately 81% specificity.

RNA transcripts provided the template for amplifying TCR beta CDR3 regions. The workflow started with a first-round RT-PCR run with HTBI primers and then moved on to a second-round multiplex PCR. TCRdb fed the multiplex PCR reads into MiXCR, producing one record per CDR3 protein. There are hundreds of thousands of distinct CDR3 sequences in the sample; over 40% occur only once, and over 2.5% lies in the top ten. Ophthalmopathy was moderately-to-severely active, CAS at least 3, NOSPECS at least 4, lasting under 3 months. The CDR3 consists of 18 residues. CDR1 is SGHKS, CDR2 YYEKEE, per germline (reference sequence).

Sequenced: peripheral blood. The sequence derives from an adult man with Graves' ophthalmopathy. The V and J genes are TRBV5-5 and TRBJ2-2, with TRBD2 identical over 14 bases. The CDR3 spells CASSQPGTSGSSTGELFF. Here the CDR3 DNA reads TGCGCCAGCAGCCAACCCGGGACTAGCGGGAGTTCCACCGGGGAGCTGTTTTTT.